A selection of T cell receptor beta chains follows, all from one sample in a study of T cells in Graves' hyperthyroidism and ophthalmopathy. TCRdb re-called the multiplex PCR reads with MiXCR, one entry per CDR3 protein. The sample shows approximately 720,000 distinct CDR3 sequences, roughly a sixth of them seen only once. The specimen was blood. Every receptor here comes from a woman aged 50 to 65 with Graves' hyperthyroidism that later progressed to Graves' ophthalmopathy. Both conserved end residues are part of each CDR3. Fields, in order: clone size, V gene, J gene, D gene, CDR3 protein, CDR3 DNA. A D gene is named only where the DNA matches it firmly. Clone size is given for some rows only: seen once, a few or many times, or a class if the clone is expanded.

>-|TRBV4-1|TRBJ2-3|-
CASSQDWAGAPSSGTQYF
TGCGCCAGCAGCCAAGATTGGGCGGGGGCCCCGAGCTCGGGTACGCAGTATTTT
>-|TRBV6-1|TRBJ1-2|TRBD1
CASYVEDRVGPIYGYTF
TGTGCCAGCTATGTCGAGGACAGGGTCGGACCCATCTATGGCTACACCTTC
>few|TRBV5-1|TRBJ2-7|TRBD1
CASTRQGNYEQYF
TGCGCCAGCACACGACAGGGGAACTACGAGCAGTACTTC
>-|TRBV7-9|TRBJ2-3|TRBD2
CASGPRGVSGGAADTQYF
TGTGCCAGCGGCCCCAGAGGGGTTAGCGGGGGGGCCGCAGATACGCAGTATTTT
>few|TRBV19|TRBJ1-2|TRBD1
CASSIMTGDYGYTF
TGTGCCAGTAGTATTATGACAGGGGACTATGGCTACACCTTC
>few|TRBV4-1|TRBJ2-7|TRBD1
CASSRLPGQGTYEQYF
TGCGCCAGCAGCCGCCTACCGGGACAGGGGACTTACGAGCAGTACTTC
>-|TRBV6-2/TRBV6-3|TRBJ1-3|-
CASSSGAYGNTIYF
TGTGCCAGCAGTTCCGGGGCGTATGGAAACACCATATATTTT
>many|TRBV7-2|TRBJ1-5|TRBD1
CASSLDTGGYQPQHF
TGTGCCAGCAGCTTAGATACAGGGGGCTATCAGCCCCAGCATTTT
>few|TRBV27|TRBJ1-2|-
CASTTLAGANYGYTF
TGTGCCAGTACCACCCTGGCAGGAGCTAACTATGGCTACACCTTC
>-|TRBV20-1|TRBJ1-2|-
CSAGTSYGYTF
TGCAGTGCCGGGACATCCTATGGCTACACCTTC
>-|TRBV28|TRBJ2-5|-
CASRQTGLQETQYF
TGTGCCAGCAGACAGACTGGCCTACAAGAGACCCAGTACTTC
>many|TRBV3-1|TRBJ2-3|TRBD2
CASSRAGGGDTQYF
TGTGCCAGCAGCCGAGCGGGGGGCGGAGATACGCAGTATTTT
>many|TRBV12-3/TRBV12-4|TRBJ1-2|-
CASSLPAQGIGYGYTF
TGTGCCAGCAGTTTACCCGCGCAGGGGATCGGCTATGGCTACACCTTC
>many|TRBV20-1|TRBJ1-2|TRBD1
CSAREFFGQGWDGYTF
TGCAGTGCTAGAGAGTTTTTCGGACAGGGGTGGGATGGCTACACCTTC
>many|TRBV18|TRBJ1-2|TRBD1
CASSPREQGVYGYTF
TGTGCCAGCTCACCGCGGGAACAGGGGGTCTATGGCTACACCTTC
>-|TRBV6-1|TRBJ2-3|-
CASSEQGTDTQYF
TGTGCCAGCAGTGAACAAGGCACAGATACGCAGTATTTT
>-|TRBV5-4|TRBJ2-5|TRBD2
CATSTSGGGETQYF
TGTGCCACGTCGACTAGCGGGGGAGGAGAGACCCAGTACTTC
>few|TRBV5-8|TRBJ1-1|-
CASSSGGGTEAFF
TGTGCCAGCAGCTCGGGGGGAGGCACTGAAGCTTTCTTT
>many|TRBV20-1|TRBJ1-5|-
CSAPGRDRNQPQHF
TGCAGTGCACCAGGCAGGGACCGCAATCAGCCCCAGCATTTT
>few|TRBV19|TRBJ2-4|-
CASSMGTVDKNIQYF
TGTGCCAGTAGTATGGGGACCGTCGACAAAAACATTCAGTACTTC
>few|TRBV12-3/TRBV12-4|TRBJ1-5|-
CASSFAGARSNQPQHF
TGTGCCAGCAGTTTTGCGGGGGCGCGGAGCAATCAGCCCCAGCATTTT
>many|TRBV2|TRBJ1-1|-
CASSVRRGGGTEAFF
TGTGCCAGCAGTGTGCGGAGGGGAGGGGGCACTGAAGCTTTCTTT
>-|TRBV18|TRBJ1-4|-
CASSTYIPTNEKLFF
TGTGCCAGCTCAACATACATCCCAACTAATGAAAAACTGTTTTTT
>few|TRBV9|TRBJ1-1|-
CASSPSGVLNTEAFF
TGTGCCAGCAGCCCCAGTGGGGTACTGAACACTGAAGCTTTCTTT
>-|TRBV2|TRBJ1-2|TRBD1
CASISRDRGPLGYTF
TGTGCCAGCATATCCCGGGACAGGGGGCCTCTCGGCTACACCTTC
>many|TRBV5-4|TRBJ1-1|-
CASSLSGPFLMNTEAFF
TGTGCCAGCAGCTTGTCAGGGCCATTTCTAATGAACACTGAAGCTTTCTTT